This T cell receptor (beta chain) was sequenced for a study of Graves' ophthalmopathy and Graves' hyperthyroidism. Findings and caveats of the study: In separating ophthalmopathy from stable hyperthyroidism, a 13-signature model achieved approximately 91% sensitivity and 70% to 83% specificity. The model forecast ophthalmopathy progression, reaching 70.59% sensitivity and about 72% specificity. A majority of expanded thyroid clonotypes exceeding 0.001 frequency were likewise present in blood.

This clonotype was seen repeatedly, ten times or more. What it binds is not known. RNA transcripts yielded amplified TCR beta CDR3 regions. HTBI primers were employed in first-round RT-PCR, then a second-round multiplex PCR followed. TCRdb called the multiplex PCR reads again in MiXCR, with one record for every CDR3 protein. The data show some 160,000 distinct CDR3 sequences, roughly two fifths seen once. This clonotype was obtained from a man aged 30 to 45 with Graves' ophthalmopathy. Source material: peripheral blood.

The CDR3 nucleotides read TGTGCCAGCAGCGACGATGACAGGGTTCGGGAGCAGTACTTC. Its translation: CASSDDDRVREQYF. V usage is TRBV6-1 and J usage is TRBJ2-7, with 7 bases identical to TRBD1. Trimming cost V 6 bases and J 7 bases; bases outside gene matches: 12. The length of the CDR3 is 14 residues. The germline gives CDR1 MNHNS, CDR2 SASEGT.